The 26 T cell receptor beta chains below all came from one sample that was sequenced in a study of CD8 T cells in Susac syndrome. Random-hexamer reverse transcription was applied to about 0.45 to 1 ug RNA. Each CDR3 protein gets one entry after TCRdb re-called the immunoSEQ multiplex PCR reads with MiXCR. The profile shows around 170,000 distinct CDR3 sequences, approximately 95% of them singletons. The source material was CD4+ T cells from PBMCs. Receptors were obtained from a human donor with Susac syndrome.

The V and J genes are TRBV5-6 and TRBJ2-7; 7 positions agree with TRBD2. The germline CDR1 and CDR2 sequences are SGHDT and YYEEEE. J lost 3 bases, V lost 2 bases, and 5 bases had no gene match. The CDR3 covers 14 residues. The CDR3 protein is CASSFVGGFYEQYF. DNA of the CDR3: TGTGCCAGCAGCTTTGTGGGGGGGTTCTACGAGCAGTACTTC.

The chain uses TRBV12-5 and TRBJ2-7; 7 nucleotides line up with TRBD1. CDR3 length: 14 amino acids. Germline CDR1 and CDR2: LGHNT and FRNRAP. The junction had 6 bases not matched to a gene; V was cut back by 5 bases and J by 2 bases. Here the CDR3 reads CASGPRTGAYEQYF. DNA for the CDR3: TGTGCTAGTGGTCCCAGGACAGGCGCCTACGAGCAGTACTTC.

V gene TRBV12-3 or TRBV12-4 combines with J gene TRBJ1-2, with a weak D call TRBD1 (6 bases). The V gene lost 3 bases and the J gene lost 2 bases, with 10 bases spanning the gap. The CDR3 spans 14 residues. CDR3 bases: TGTGCCAGCAGTTTGTTCACAGGGAACTATGGCTACACCTTC. This translates into CASSLFTGNYGYTF.

This chain connects TRBV29-1 to TRBJ2-1; TRBD1 agrees at 9 bases. With V trimmed by 7 bases and J by 3 bases, 13 bases remained unmatched. The CDR3 runs to 16 residues. CDR1 is SQVTM, CDR2 ANQGSEA, per germline. CDR3 nucleotides: TGCAGCGCTACACTAAGGACAGGGGTACGCTACAATGAGCAGTTCTTC. It is translated as CSATLRTGVRYNEQFF.

This chain joins TRBV20-1 and TRBJ2-3, with 7 bases matching TRBD1. The germline CDR1 and CDR2 sequences are DFQATT and SNEGSKA (reference sequence). With V trimmed by 3 bases and J by 3 bases, 9 bases remained unmatched. The CDR3 is made up of 15 amino acids. In nucleotides, the CDR3 is TGCAGTGCTAGCTGGGACAGCCAGGAAACAGATACGCAGTATTTT. Translating it yields CSASWDSQETDTQYF.

V and J are TRBV7-3 and TRBJ1-1, with D tentatively TRBD1 (6 bases). Per germline, CDR1 SGHTA and CDR2 FQGTGA. The CDR3 covers 15 residues. Trimming left V 0 bases short and J 2 bases short, with 10 bases between. The CDR3 region is CASSLTRDKNTEAFF. The CDR3 DNA is TGTGCCAGCAGCTTAACCCGGGACAAAAACACTGAAGCTTTCTTT.

V is TRBV11-2 and J is TRBJ1-6; TRBD1 might be the D (6 bases). Germline V gene data show CDR1 as SGHAT and CDR2 as FQNNGV. The CDR3 is 14 amino acids. V lost 3 bases to trimming and J lost 15 bases, with 18 bases between them. Here the CDR3 DNA reads TGTGCCAGCAGCTTCGTCTCGACAGGTCATATCCTCCACTTT. Amino acids: CASSFVSTGHILHF.

The chain links TRBV18 to TRBJ1-2; tentatively, D is TRBD1 (6 bases). The CDR3 covers 14 residues. Trimming cost V 6 bases and J 2 bases, with 13 bases left between them. Per germline, CDR1 KGHSH and CDR2 LQKENI. In DNA form, the CDR3 reads TGTGCCAGCTCTGGAGACAGGCGGAACTATGGCTACACCTTC. The encoded protein is CASSGDRRNYGYTF.

This clonotype was seen once. This chain connects TRBV5-1 to TRBJ2-7, with D perhaps matching TRBD2 (6 bases). V was cut by 4 bases and J by 5 bases, with 22 bases left in between. The length of the CDR3 is 16 residues. Germline V CDR1 and CDR2: SGHRS, YFSETQ. The CDR3 sequence: CASSLEGQGRSHEQYF. The DNA for the CDR3 is TGCGCCAGCAGCCTGGAGGGCCAGGGCCGGAGTCACGAGCAGTACTTC.

CDR3 nucleotides: TGTGCCAGCTCACCACCGCAGGGAGAGACCCAGTACTTC. As protein: CASSPPQGETQYF. This chain joins TRBV18 and TRBJ2-5, with TRBD1 as a possible D gene (5 bases). Between the trimmed V and J ends, which lost 0 bases and 4 bases, there was a span of 6 bases. This CDR3 comprises 13 residues. Germline V lookup: CDR1 KGHSH, CDR2 LQKENI.

The sample holds a few counts of this clonotype. CDR3: CASSQPIGKTEAFF. The CDR3 DNA is TGTGCCAGCAGCCAACCGATTGGAAAAACTGAAGCTTTCTTT. The V call is TRBV7-2, the J call TRBJ1-1, with no clear D. Germline V gives CDR1 SGHTA, CDR2 FQGNSA. The CDR3 is 14 residues long. Deletions cut 5 bases from V and 5 bases from J, with 15 bases between. Together with reference TRBV7-2 and TRBJ1-1, the CDR3 gives the full variable domain: GAGVSQSPSNKVTEKGKDVELRCDPISGHTALYWYRQSLGQGLEFLIYFQGNSAPDKSGLPSDRFSAERTGGSVSTLTIQRTQQEDSAVYLCASSQPIGKTEAFFGQGTRLTVV.

The J gene is TRBJ2-3, the V gene TRBV7-3; 9 bases are shared with TRBD2. V was clipped by 2 bases and J by 2 bases; unmatched bases: 8. Germline values: CDR1 SGHTA, CDR2 FQGTGA. This CDR3 is 17 amino acids long. CDR3 sequence reads: CASSLGRLAGATDTQYF. CDR3 sequence (DNA): TGTGCCAGCAGCTTAGGGCGATTAGCGGGGGCCACAGATACGCAGTATTTT.

A single count supports this clonotype. The V call is TRBV29-1, the J call TRBJ1-3; TRBD1 matches at 8 bases. V was clipped by 2 bases and J by 8 bases; unmatched bases: 5. The V gene's germline CDR1 is SQVTM and CDR2 ANQGSEA. The CDR3 totals 13 residues. DNA for the CDR3: TGCAGCGTTGAATCGCAGGGGGCGGACACCATATATTTT. This encodes CSVESQGADTIYF.

The rearrangement uses TRBV19 and TRBJ1-2; no clear D. Germline values: CDR1 LNHDA, CDR2 SQIVND (reference sequence). With 4 bases removed from V and 10 bases from J, the gap between germline ends came to 13 bases. CDR3 size: 12 residues. This CDR3 is CASSNRAAIYTF. As DNA, the CDR3 is TGTGCCAGTAGTAACCGGGCCGCTATCTACACCTTC.

The chain combines TRBV7-2 with TRBJ2-3; D remains ambiguous. This CDR3 spans 12 amino acids. From germline, CDR1 is SGHTA and CDR2 FQGNSA. Trimming pared 5 bases from V and 2 bases from J, leaving 5 bases between. The CDR3 sequence is CASSGSTDTQYF. The DNA of the CDR3 is TGTGCCAGCAGCGGATCCACAGATACGCAGTATTTT.

The V and J genes are TRBV3-1 and TRBJ1-2; tentative D call: TRBD1 (5 bases). The germline V and J ends were trimmed by 4 bases and 6 bases, with 12 bases remaining between them. CDR1 and CDR2 (germline): LGHDT, YNNKEL (reference sequence). This CDR3 contains 13 residues. CDR3 sequence reads: CASSRGRDDGYTF. The CDR3 DNA is TGTGCCAGCAGCCGGGGCAGGGACGATGGCTACACCTTC.

The rearrangement links TRBV11-1 to TRBJ1-1; unclear D gene. The V end was cut by 3 bases, the J end by 5 bases, with 4 bases between. The CDR3 loop spans 11 amino acids. The germline gives CDR1 SGHAT, CDR2 FQDESV (reference sequence). The CDR3 sequence: CASSFGTEAFF. The CDR3 DNA follows: TGTGCCAGCAGCTTTGGGACTGAAGCTTTCTTT.

The V and J genes are TRBV20-1 and TRBJ2-3, with 8 positions matching TRBD2. The CDR3 loop spans 11 amino acids. Germline CDR1 is DFQATT and CDR2 is SNEGSKA (reference sequence). The DNA for the CDR3 is TGCGGGACTAGTCGGACAGATACGCAGTATTTT. The encoded protein is CGTSRTDTQYF.

CDR3 sequence reads: CATSDLRRDTMARETQYF. Here the CDR3 DNA reads TGTGCCACCAGTGATTTGCGCCGGGACACGATGGCCCGAGAGACCCAGTACTTC. This chain joins TRBV24-1 and TRBJ2-5, with D possibly matching TRBD1 (6 bases). The CDR3 covers 18 residues. The germline V gene encodes CDR1 KGHDR and CDR2 SFDVKD. V gave up 0 bases and J gave up 4 bases, with 20 bases separating them.

The chain is built from TRBV20-1 and TRBJ2-3; possibly TRBD1 for D (6 bases). Per the germline V gene, CDR1 is DFQATT and CDR2 is SNEGSKA (reference sequence). Between the trimmed V and J ends, which lost 6 bases and 2 bases, there was a span of 21 bases. The CDR3 spans 16 residues. CDR3 nucleotides: TGCAGTGCGTATATCCATGGACAGTTGGTCACAGATACGCAGTATTTT. Its translation is CSAYIHGQLVTDTQYF.

This clonotype was counted once. V is TRBV3-1 and J is TRBJ1-5, with no clear D. Germline V gene sequence: CDR1 LGHDT, CDR2 YNNKEL (reference sequence). The V gene lost 1 base and the J gene lost 6 bases, with 7 bases spanning the gap. The CDR3 spans 13 residues. CDR3 nucleotide sequence: TGTGCCAGCAGCCAAGGTTCTTCTCAGCCCCAGCATTTT. The encoded protein is CASSQGSSQPQHF.

The chain links TRBV6-5 to TRBJ2-7; D perhaps matches TRBD1 (5 bases). The CDR3 contains 13 residues. Trimming removed 5 bases from V and 5 bases from J, with 13 bases in between. Germline V lookup: CDR1 MNHEY, CDR2 SVGAGI. The CDR3 sequence is CASSTGHGHEQYF. CDR3 in DNA: TGTGCCAGCAGTACCGGACACGGCCACGAGCAGTACTTC.

The genes are TRBV25-1 and TRBJ2-1; 8 bases match TRBD1. With V trimmed by 4 bases and J by 9 bases, 5 bases remained unmatched. The CDR3 covers 13 residues. Germline CDR1 is MGHDK and CDR2 is SYGVNS. Here the CDR3 DNA reads TGTGCCAGCAGTGCCCAGGGGGCGGGTGAGCAGTTCTTC. Translating it yields CASSAQGAGEQFF.

The gene calls are TRBV28 and TRBJ1-3; tentatively, D is TRBD1 (5 bases). There are 15 residues in the CDR3. Germline V gene data show CDR1 as MDHEN and CDR2 as SYDVKM. The V gene lost 5 bases and the J gene lost 0 bases, with 11 bases spanning the gap. This chain's CDR3 is CASSPGARSGNTIYF. CDR3 nucleotides: TGTGCCAGCAGTCCCGGGGCCCGCTCTGGAAACACCATATATTTT. Complete variable domain (other parts from reference TRBV28 and TRBJ1-3): DVKVTQSSRYLVKRTGEKVFLECVQDMDHENMFWYRQDPGLGLRLIYFSYDVKMKEKGDIPEGYSVSREKKERFSLILESASTNQTSMYLCASSPGARSGNTIYFGEGSWLTVV.

In DNA form, the CDR3 reads TGTGCCAGCAGTTTCGCACTAGCGGGGAACTACAATGAGCAGTTCTTC. Protein: CASSFALAGNYNEQFF. This chain links TRBV12-3 or TRBV12-4 with TRBJ2-1; TRBD2 matches 10 bases. The trim removed 3 bases at V and 3 bases at J, leaving 5 bases unmatched. The CDR3 covers 16 residues.

This sequence joins TRBV15 and TRBJ1-6; TRBD1 agrees at 9 bases. Trimming removed 3 bases from V and 9 bases from J; junction bases left unmatched: 6. The CDR3 runs to 15 residues. Germline lookup yields CDR1 LNHNV and CDR2 YYDKDF (reference sequence). CDR3: CATSSWDRDSSPLHF. CDR3 DNA: TGTGCCACCAGCAGTTGGGACAGGGATAGTTCACCCCTCCACTTT.